Reported below is one T cell receptor (beta chain). This entry comes from a study of control samples from healthy donors and cancer patients. Trimming took 9 bases from V and 4 from J, leaving 18 bases between them. CDR3 size: 15 residues. CDR1 is LNHDA and CDR2 is SQIVND in the germline V gene (reference sequence). Produced via immunoSEQ multiplex PCR; TCRdb's table is partial and in-frame only. This table holds about 59,000 clones, about 92% found once. This TCR was sampled from a man aged 35 to 55 with colorectal cancer. The sample was PBMCs. The rearrangement uses TRBV19 and TRBJ2-2; D perhaps matches TRBD2 (5 bases). The CDR3 coding sequence is TGTGCCAGCATGGACTTTCTGGCGGGCACCGGGGAGCTGTTTTTT. It translates to CASMDFLAGTGELFF.